What follows is one TCR beta chain and its context. The record originates from a study of cytotoxic CD8 clonotypes in ibrutinib-treated CLL. Produced via immunoSEQ multiplex PCR; TCRdb's table is partial and in-frame only. The sample includes approximately 140,000 clones, approximately 80% of them seen just once. V was pared by 6 bases and J by 10 bases, with 9 bases of the junction left unmatched. This CDR3 has 14 residues. Germline CDR1 and CDR2: MNHEY and SVGAGI. The TCR comes from a human donor with chronic lymphocytic leukemia. This chain links TRBV6-5 with TRBJ1-6; 7 positions agree with TRBD1. Here the sequenced sample was PBMCs, taken after 12 months of ibrutinib treatment. CDR3 residues: CASREQGIGSPLHF. The CDR3, as DNA: TGTGCCAGCAGAGAACAGGGGATCGGGTCACCCCTCCACTTT.